Following are 25 T cell receptor beta chains from one sample sequenced in a study of blood T cell repertoires in COVID-19. Libraries were prepared by immunoSEQ multiplex PCR; TCRdb keeps only in-frame clonotypes and omits some of them. The table shows hundreds of thousands of clones, with 75% to 90% occurring only once. The sample taken for sequencing was PBMCs or T cells enriched from blood (not recorded which). Receptors were obtained from a woman aged 25 to 39 who had recovered from COVID-19.

The chain recombines TRBV6-5 with TRBJ2-3, with D perhaps TRBD2 (6 bases). Germline V gives CDR1 MNHEY, CDR2 SVGAGI. Trimming took 2 bases from V and 2 from J, leaving 14 bases between them. The CDR3 has 16 residues. The DNA of the CDR3 is TGTGCCAGCAGTTACGGGACTCGCCCAAACACAGATACGCAGTATTTT. Its translation is CASSYGTRPNTDTQYF.

A remark on this clone: The sample has other DNA sequences that encode this CDR3 too. The V gene is TRBV18, the J gene TRBJ2-2, with D possibly being TRBD2 (6 bases). V was cut by 3 bases and J by 5 bases, with 22 bases left in between. This CDR3 contains 18 residues. Germline-derived CDR1 and CDR2 are KGHSH and LQKENI. The CDR3 region is CASSPQTDRDFNTGELFF. CDR3 nucleotide sequence: TGTGCCAGCTCACCCCAAACCGACCGGGACTTTAATACCGGGGAGCTGTTTTTT.

In its sample, this clone was seen once. The chain recombines TRBV27 with TRBJ2-7; 8 bases map to TRBD1. There are 18 residues in the CDR3. Germline V gives CDR1 MNHEY, CDR2 SMNVEV (reference sequence). With 2 bases clipped from V and 3 bases from J, the junction kept 15 bases outside the gene matches. The CDR3 here is CASSLTTGQGARSYEQYF. The CDR3 nucleotides are TGTGCCAGCAGTTTAACCACTGGGCAGGGGGCGAGGAGCTACGAGCAGTACTTC.

The V and J genes are TRBV4-1 and TRBJ2-7; TRBD2 agrees at 7 bases. The CDR3 contains 16 residues. In germline, CDR1 is MGHRA, CDR2 YSYEKL. V lost 2 bases to trimming and J lost 3 bases; unmatched junction nucleotides: 10. CDR3 bases: TGCGCCAGCAGCCAAAGTAGGCTAGCGGAATTCTACGAGCAGTACTTC. It translates to CASSQSRLAEFYEQYF.

The V gene is TRBV19, the J gene TRBJ1-5, with D possibly TRBD1 on 5 matching bases. The CDR3 contains 14 residues. V lost 7 bases to trimming and J lost 0 bases, with 10 bases between them. Germline-derived CDR1 and CDR2 are LNHDA and SQIVND (reference sequence). As DNA, the CDR3 is TGTGCCAGTAAAGACAGTTATAGCAATCAGCCCCAGCATTTT. Translating gives CASKDSYSNQPQHF.

This CDR3 reads CASSLGTGVYEQYF. CDR3 nucleotides: TGTGCCAGCAGTCTAGGGACAGGGGTCTACGAGCAGTACTTC. The chain employs TRBV28 and TRBJ2-7, with 10 bases lining up with TRBD1. The CDR3 length is 14 residues. Germline lookup yields CDR1 MDHEN and CDR2 SYDVKM. The J segment lost 3 bases and the V segment lost 5 bases, leaving 4 bases of the junction unmatched.

The chain couples TRBV27 to TRBJ1-1, with a weak D call TRBD1 (6 bases). Trimming shortened V by 8 bases and J by 10 bases, and 20 bases separated the two germline ends. CDR1 and CDR2 from the germline V gene are MNHEY and SMNVEV (reference sequence). The CDR3 is made up of 13 amino acids. CDR3 DNA: TGTGCCAGCTACTACACGGGGGGGGGCCTAGCTTTCTTT. It yields the protein CASYYTGGGLAFF.

The genes are TRBV4-3 and TRBJ1-1; 9 bases line up with TRBD1. V shed 5 bases, J shed 1 base, and the junction held 5 bases outside the gene matches. CDR3 size: 15 residues. Germline V gives CDR1 LGHNA, CDR2 YSLEER. The CDR3 spells CASSWGGQGNTEAFF. CDR3 sequence (DNA): TGCGCCAGCAGCTGGGGGGGACAGGGGAACACTGAAGCTTTCTTT.

This rearrangement joins TRBV19 to TRBJ1-5, with D hard to call. Germline loops: CDR1 LNHDA, CDR2 SQIVND (reference sequence). Deletions cut 3 bases from V and 6 bases from J, with 24 bases between. The CDR3 has 18 residues. The DNA of the CDR3 is TGTGCCAGTAGTATTGGTATGTTTAAGAGCGGTGGAGGTCAGCCCCAGCATTTT. This encodes CASSIGMFKSGGGQPQHF.

The rearrangement joins TRBV5-4 to TRBJ2-5, with 8 nucleotides matching TRBD2. Germline CDR1 reads SGHNT; CDR2 reads YYREEE (reference sequence). Trimming cost V 0 bases and J 4 bases; bases outside gene matches: 5. CDR3 length: 15 amino acids. CDR3 amino acids: CASSLAGAGGETQYF. In nucleotides, the CDR3 is TGTGCCAGCAGCTTGGCCGGGGCGGGAGGAGAGACCCAGTACTTC.

The chain combines TRBV5-8 with TRBJ1-1; D not resolved. This CDR3 contains 15 residues. Germline V gene data show CDR1 as SGHTS and CDR2 as YDEGEE. Trimming cost V 6 bases and J 1 base, with 16 bases left between them. CDR3 bases: TGTGCCAGCACCGTACTCGAAAGATCGAACACTGAAGCTTTCTTT. Its protein product is CASTVLERSNTEAFF.

CDR3 DNA: TGCGCCAGCAGCCCAGCTGGTACGGGGAGTTTTAGCGAGCAGTACTTC. Translated, it gives CASSPAGTGSFSEQYF. The chain has TRBV4-3 and TRBJ2-7, with a weak D call TRBD2 (5 bases). CDR1 and CDR2 from the germline V gene are LGHNA and YSLEER. The CDR3 extends over 16 amino acids. The germline V and J ends were trimmed by 4 bases and 6 bases, with 22 bases remaining between them.

The rearrangement uses TRBV14 and TRBJ1-6, with D possibly matching TRBD1 (6 bases). Germline-derived CDR1 and CDR2 are SGHDN and FVKESK. V gave up 0 bases and J gave up 7 bases, with 10 bases separating them. The CDR3 extends over 15 amino acids. The CDR3 DNA is TGTGCCAGCAGCCAAGAACCACAGGGCAATTCACCCCTCCACTTT. Its translation: CASSQEPQGNSPLHF.

The J gene is TRBJ1-1, the V gene TRBV21-1. TRBV21-1 is a listed pseudogene. This CDR3 is 10 amino acids long. The CDR3 loop reads CASHRREAFF. DNA for the CDR3: TGTGCCAGCCATAGGCGGGAAGCTTTCTTT.

This clone was found a few times. The chain recombines TRBV18 with TRBJ1-2, with 8 bases matching TRBD1. CDR1 is KGHSH, CDR2 LQKENI, per germline. V was pared by 2 bases and J by 7 bases, with 9 bases of the junction left unmatched. This CDR3 is 15 amino acids long. CDR3 residues: CASSPTGQGEGGYTF. The CDR3, as DNA: TGTGCCAGCTCACCAACCGGACAGGGCGAAGGTGGCTACACCTTC. The variable domain in full, completed from reference TRBV18 and TRBJ1-2, reads NAGVMQNPRHLVRRRGQEARLRCSPMKGHSHVYWYRQLPEEGLKFMVYLQKENIIDESGMPKERFSAEFPKEGPSILRIQQVVRGDSAAYFCASSPTGQGEGGYTFGSGTRLTVV.

The chain uses TRBV5-6 and TRBJ1-1; 10 bases are shared with TRBD1. This CDR3 region has 14 residues. The V segment lost 0 bases and the J segment 4 bases; nucleotides outside the gene matches: 0. Germline V gene data show CDR1 as SGHDT and CDR2 as YYEEEE. The CDR3, as DNA: TGTGCCAGCAGCTTGGGGACAGGGGGCACTGAAGCTTTCTTT. Amino acids: CASSLGTGGTEAFF.

The chain joins TRBV24-1 to TRBJ2-5; D call uncertain. Per the germline V gene, CDR1 is KGHDR and CDR2 is SFDVKD. The CDR3 has 13 amino acids. Trimming stripped 5 bases from V and 0 bases from J, with 6 bases between. The DNA of the CDR3 is TGTGCCACCAGTGCCGGGTACCAAGAGACCCAGTACTTC. It specifies CATSAGYQETQYF.

V and J are TRBV28 and TRBJ1-4, with 8 bases that match TRBD1. V shed 6 bases, J shed 7 bases, and the junction held 10 bases outside the gene matches. This CDR3 spans 15 amino acids. Germline V gives CDR1 MDHEN, CDR2 SYDVKM. DNA for the CDR3: TGTGCCAGCAGAGATCAGGGGGCGCAGGGTGAAAAACTGTTTTTT. Encoded protein: CASRDQGAQGEKLFF.

The chain links TRBV9 to TRBJ2-1; D ambiguous. The germline CDR1 and CDR2 sequences are SGDLS and YYNGEE. The CDR3 loop spans 13 amino acids. Trimming took off 0 bases at V and 6 bases at J, with 7 bases between the two ends. The CDR3 loop reads CASSVVAGNEQFF. CDR3 bases: TGTGCCAGCAGCGTAGTGGCAGGCAATGAGCAGTTCTTC.

The rearrangement uses TRBV7-3 and TRBJ2-3; 11 bases line up with TRBD2. CDR1 and CDR2 from the germline V gene are SGHTA and FQGTGA. This CDR3 contains 16 residues. V gave up 2 bases and J gave up 5 bases; unmatched junction bases: 6. CDR3 nucleotides: TGTGCCAGCAGCTTAGGGACTAGCGGAATCGGAGATACGCAGTATTTT. Amino acids: CASSLGTSGIGDTQYF.

This clone occurred a few times. Germline and junction disagree at one end, which may indicate a read error. This chain uses TRBV11-1 with TRBJ1-6; D possibly corresponds to TRBD1 (5 bases). CDR1 and CDR2 (germline): SGHAT, FQDESV (reference sequence). This CDR3 is built from 14 residues. The CDR3 DNA follows: TGTGCCAGCGGAACGGGACTTAATAACTCACCCCTCCACTTT. It specifies CASGTGLNNSPLHF. The full variable domain, with the rest looked up from reference TRBV11-1 and TRBJ1-6, is EAEVAQSPRYKITEKSQAVAFWCDPISGHATLYWYRQILGQGPELLVQFQDESVVDDSQLPKDRFSAERLKGVDSTLKIQPAELGDSAMYLCASGTGLNNSPLHFGNGTRLTVT.

The rearrangement joins TRBV28 to TRBJ2-7; the D is unclear. Germline V gives CDR1 MDHEN, CDR2 SYDVKM. CDR3 length equals 14 residues. V lost 4 bases and J lost 1, with 11 bases in between. The CDR3 bases are TGTGCCAGCAGTTCCCCGGGTCCATCCTACGAGCAGTACTTC. Protein product: CASSSPGPSYEQYF.

The chain couples TRBV7-6 to TRBJ1-5; weak D call: TRBD1 (6 bases). Trimming cost V 5 bases and J 2 bases, with 10 bases left between them. The CDR3 length is 14 residues. Germline lookup yields CDR1 SGHVS and CDR2 FNYEAQ. The CDR3: CASSPRGGNQPQHF. CDR3 DNA: TGTGCCAGCAGCCCCAGGGGAGGCAATCAGCCCCAGCATTTT.

This chain links TRBV7-2 with TRBJ1-1; D remains ambiguous. The CDR3 is made up of 14 amino acids. Germline V lookup: CDR1 SGHTA, CDR2 FQGNSA. V was trimmed by 3 bases and J by 1 base, leaving 9 bases between them. The CDR3 sequence is CASSFSSGNTEAFF. In DNA, the CDR3 is TGTGCCAGCAGCTTTAGTTCAGGGAACACTGAAGCTTTCTTT. Complete variable domain (other parts from reference TRBV7-2 and TRBJ1-1): GAGVSQSPSNKVTEKGKDVELRCDPISGHTALYWYRQSLGQGLEFLIYFQGNSAPDKSGLPSDRFSAERTGGSVSTLTIQRTQQEDSAVYLCASSFSSGNTEAFFGQGTRLTVV.

The gene calls are TRBV27 and TRBJ1-6; 9 bases map to TRBD1. The CDR3 has 17 amino acids. With V trimmed by 7 bases and J by 9 bases, 16 bases remained unmatched. CDR1 is MNHEY and CDR2 is SMNVEV in the germline V gene (reference sequence). For the CDR3, the DNA is TGTGCCAGCACCTTGCACACAGGGGGCAGTTTGGGTTCACCCCTCCACTTT. This codes for CASTLHTGGSLGSPLHF.